This T cell receptor (beta chain) was recovered during a study of graft-versus-host responses after intestinal transplantation. Broader study findings: Declines in HvG clones occurring early post-transplant were associated with peak circulating GvH clone levels.

The CDR3 contains 13 residues. Germline CDR1 MGHRA, CDR2 YSYEKL. Trimming left V 0 bases short and J 0 bases short, with 1 base between. Profiled with immunoSEQ multiplex PCR; TCRdb holds only in-frame clones, not every one. Among roughly 50,000 clones listed, about 90% were seen once. This clone has a single count. Its antigen is unknown. This specimen includes other DNA sequences encoding the same CDR3. This sequence was found in a human donor who was the organ donor for an intestinal transplant. The chain uses TRBV4-1 and TRBJ2-3; no firm D call. Sequenced here: unstimulated CD4+ T cells sorted from spleen or lymph node cells, sampled before transplant. Written as DNA, the CDR3 is TGCGCCAGCAGCCAAGACAGCACAGATACGCAGTATTTT. Protein product: CASSQDSTDTQYF.